Below, 5 T cell receptor beta chains from the same sample are listed, as sequenced in a study of blood T cells in healthy people across ages. Alongside a J-beta primer mix, a sample-barcoded 5' primer served in a second PCR lasting roughly 7 to 11 cycles. TCRdb independently ran MiXCR on the 5' RACE reads; one entry per CDR3 protein. The table shows roughly 2 million distinct CDR3 sequences, with roughly 49% occurring only once. Sequenced: blood. Every receptor here comes from a woman aged 35 to 49 in good health.

The CDR3 loop is CASSQRQNVGAGGYTF. The CDR3 nucleotides read TGCGCCAGCAGCCAAAGACAGAATGTGGGCGCGGGTGGCTACACCTTC. The genes are TRBV4-3 and TRBJ1-2; the D gene is possibly TRBD1 (5 bases). The germline V gene has CDR1 LGHNA and CDR2 YSLEER. The germline V and J ends were trimmed by 2 bases and 7 bases, with 20 bases remaining between them. The CDR3 is made up of 16 amino acids.

The chain uses TRBV7-9 and TRBJ1-1; D uncertain. Germline CDR1 and CDR2: SEHNR and FQNEAQ (reference sequence). CDR3 length equals 18 residues. Trimming stripped 2 bases from V and 1 base from J, with 20 bases between. The DNA of the CDR3 is TGTGCCAGCAGCTTACTTTCATGGCGGAACTATACGAACACTGAAGCTTTCTTT. Translation gives CASSLLSWRNYTNTEAFF.

The chain employs TRBV20-1 and TRBJ2-1; 9 nucleotides line up with TRBD1. Trimming at V came to 6 bases and at J to 9 bases, leaving 6 bases not matched to a gene. Germline CDR1 is DFQATT and CDR2 is SNEGSKA (reference sequence). The CDR3 spans 12 residues. The CDR3 here is CSAGQGISEQFF. CDR3 in DNA: TGCAGTGCAGGACAGGGGATCAGTGAGCAGTTCTTC.

The rearrangement joins TRBV7-2 to TRBJ2-7, with 10 bases identical to TRBD2. Germline CDR1 SGHTA, CDR2 FQGNSA. With V trimmed by 10 bases and J by 2 bases, 14 bases remained unmatched. This CDR3 region has 16 residues. The CDR3 reads CAITRGLAGVTYEQYF. The CDR3 DNA follows: TGTGCCATCACGAGAGGTCTAGCGGGGGTAACCTACGAGCAGTACTTC.

V and J are TRBV6-5 and TRBJ2-1; 9 bases fit TRBD1. With 8 bases clipped from V and 6 bases from J, the junction kept 8 bases outside the gene matches. The CDR3 length is 14 residues. In germline, CDR1 is MNHEY, CDR2 SVGAGI. This CDR3 reads CASYGQGRLNEQFF. The CDR3 coding sequence is TGTGCCAGCTACGGACAGGGGCGGCTCAATGAGCAGTTCTTC.